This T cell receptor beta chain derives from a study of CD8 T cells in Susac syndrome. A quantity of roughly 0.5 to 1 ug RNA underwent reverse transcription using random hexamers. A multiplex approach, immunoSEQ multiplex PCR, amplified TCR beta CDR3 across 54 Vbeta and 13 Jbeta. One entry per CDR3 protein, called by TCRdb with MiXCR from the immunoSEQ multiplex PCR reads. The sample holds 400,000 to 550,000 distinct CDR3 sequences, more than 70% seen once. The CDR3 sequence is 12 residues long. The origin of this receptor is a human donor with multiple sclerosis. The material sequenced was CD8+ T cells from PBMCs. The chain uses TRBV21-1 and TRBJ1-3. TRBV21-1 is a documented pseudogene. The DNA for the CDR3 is TGTGCCAGCAAGCAGGGGGGAAACACCATATATTTT. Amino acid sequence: CASKQGGNTIYF.